What follows is one T cell receptor beta chain and its context. Its matching antigen is unknown. This entry comes from a study of T-cell reconstitution after alpha-beta-depleted transplantation in children. Overall study findings and caveats: Two months or so post-transplant, alpha-beta T cells reportedly derived from several hundred expanded graft clones. Among T cells one year after transplant, newly produced cells accounted for most counts and diversity. Some patients showed high day-60 TCRbeta diversity, which derived from surviving recipient T cells and thymic progenitors.

Trimming cost V 0 bases and J 2 bases, with 6 bases left between them. Germline V lookup: CDR1 SGHRS, CDR2 YFSETQ. The CDR3 is 13 amino acids. Unique molecular identifiers featured in how the TCRbeta library was prepared. TCRdb itself ran the PCR reads through MiXCR, one entry per CDR3 protein. This table holds 200,000 to 250,000 distinct CDR3 sequences, 24% found once. Sample: PBMCs, mostly from graft donor cells, taken 360 days after TCRalphabeta/CD19-depleted stem cell transplant. J is TRBJ2-7 and V is TRBV5-1, with D unclear. This clonotype was sampled from a female patient between 2 and 15 years old who had a stem cell transplant for congenital amegakaryocytic thrombocytopenia, so the T cells may come from the graft donor. CDR3 region: CASSLAVPYEQYF. The CDR3 DNA reads as TGCGCCAGCAGCTTGGCAGTACCCTACGAGCAGTACTTC.